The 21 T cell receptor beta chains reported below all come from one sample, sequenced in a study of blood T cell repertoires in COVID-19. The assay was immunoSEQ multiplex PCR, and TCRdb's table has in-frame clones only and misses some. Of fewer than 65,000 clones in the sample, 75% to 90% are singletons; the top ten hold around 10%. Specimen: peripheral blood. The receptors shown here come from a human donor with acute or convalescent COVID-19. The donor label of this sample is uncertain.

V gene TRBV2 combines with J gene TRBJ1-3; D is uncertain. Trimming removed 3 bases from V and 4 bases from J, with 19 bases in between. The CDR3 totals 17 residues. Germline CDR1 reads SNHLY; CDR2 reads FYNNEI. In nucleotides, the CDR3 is TGTGCCAGCAGTGAGTCGGGGTCAATAGTATCCGGAAACACCATATATTTT. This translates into CASSESGSIVSGNTIYF.

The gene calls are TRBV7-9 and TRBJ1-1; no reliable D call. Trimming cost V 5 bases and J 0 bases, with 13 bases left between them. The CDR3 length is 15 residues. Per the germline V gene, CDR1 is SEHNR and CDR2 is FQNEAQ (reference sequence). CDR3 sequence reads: CASSEVAVMNTEAFF. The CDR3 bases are TGTGCCAGCAGCGAGGTCGCGGTCATGAACACTGAAGCTTTCTTT.

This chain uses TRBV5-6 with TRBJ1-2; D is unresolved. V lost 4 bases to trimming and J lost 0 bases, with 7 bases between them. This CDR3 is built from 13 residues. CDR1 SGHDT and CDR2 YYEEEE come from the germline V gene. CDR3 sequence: CASSVSANYGYTF. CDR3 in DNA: TGTGCCAGCAGCGTCTCAGCTAACTATGGCTACACCTTC.

CDR3 bases: TGTGCCACCAGCAGAGGCCGACTAGCGGGAGGGCCCAACAATGAGCAGTTCTTC. It yields the protein CATSRGRLAGGPNNEQFF. This chain connects TRBV15 to TRBJ2-1; 14 positions match TRBD2. The germline V gene has CDR1 LNHNV and CDR2 YYDKDF (reference sequence). The CDR3 has 18 residues. V dropped 1 base and J dropped 5; count of bases not matched to a gene: 7.

CDR3 sequence (DNA): TGTGCCAGCAGTTTACAGCAGGACACAGATACGCAGTATTTT. Its translation: CASSLQQDTDTQYF. This chain connects TRBV27 to TRBJ2-3; D gene uncertain. Germline V gene data show CDR1 as MNHEY and CDR2 as SMNVEV (reference sequence). The CDR3 runs to 14 residues. Deletions cut 2 bases from V and 2 bases from J, with 8 bases between.

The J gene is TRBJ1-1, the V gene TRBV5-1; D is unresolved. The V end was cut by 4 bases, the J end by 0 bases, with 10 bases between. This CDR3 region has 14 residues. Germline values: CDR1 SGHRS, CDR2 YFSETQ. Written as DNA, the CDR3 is TGCGCCAGCAGCATCGACGGGTTGAACACTGAAGCTTTCTTT. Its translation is CASSIDGLNTEAFF.

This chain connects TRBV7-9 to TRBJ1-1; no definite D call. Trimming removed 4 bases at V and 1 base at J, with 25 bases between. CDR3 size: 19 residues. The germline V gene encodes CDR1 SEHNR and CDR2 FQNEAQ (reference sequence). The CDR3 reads CASSSPSVAILLWNTEAFF. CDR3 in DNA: TGTGCCAGCAGCTCGCCCTCTGTGGCAATTCTTCTGTGGAACACTGAAGCTTTCTTT.

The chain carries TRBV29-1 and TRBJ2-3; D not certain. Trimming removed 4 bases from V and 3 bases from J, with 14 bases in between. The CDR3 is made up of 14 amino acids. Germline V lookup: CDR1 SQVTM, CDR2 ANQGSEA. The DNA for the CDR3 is TGCAGCGTTGTCTCACCGCTAGGTACAGATACGCAGTATTTT. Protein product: CSVVSPLGTDTQYF.

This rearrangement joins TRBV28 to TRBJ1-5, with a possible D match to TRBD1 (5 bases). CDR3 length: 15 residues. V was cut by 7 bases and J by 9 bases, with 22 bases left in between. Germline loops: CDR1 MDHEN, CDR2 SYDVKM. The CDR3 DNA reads TGTGCCAGCAAGGGTCCAGGCCAGGGAGGTTGGCCCCAGCATTTT. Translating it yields CASKGPGQGGWPQHF. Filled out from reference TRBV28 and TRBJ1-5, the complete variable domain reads DVKVTQSSRYLVKRTGEKVFLECVQDMDHENMFWYRQDPGLGLRLIYFSYDVKMKEKGDIPEGYSVSREKKERFSLILESASTNQTSMYLCASKGPGQGGWPQHFGDGTRLSIL.

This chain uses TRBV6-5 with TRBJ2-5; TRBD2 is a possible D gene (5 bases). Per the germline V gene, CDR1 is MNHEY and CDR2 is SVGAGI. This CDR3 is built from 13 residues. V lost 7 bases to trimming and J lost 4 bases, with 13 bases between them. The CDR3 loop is CASNWSEGETQYF. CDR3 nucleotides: TGTGCCAGCAATTGGAGCGAGGGAGAGACCCAGTACTTC.

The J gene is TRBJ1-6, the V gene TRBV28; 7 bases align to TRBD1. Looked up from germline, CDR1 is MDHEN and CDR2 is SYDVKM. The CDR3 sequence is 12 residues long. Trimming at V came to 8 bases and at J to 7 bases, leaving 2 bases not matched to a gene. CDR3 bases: TGTGCCAGCGAGGACAGGAATTCACCCCTCCACTTT. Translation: CASEDRNSPLHF. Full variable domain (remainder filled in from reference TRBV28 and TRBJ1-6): DVKVTQSSRYLVKRTGEKVFLECVQDMDHENMFWYRQDPGLGLRLIYFSYDVKMKEKGDIPEGYSVSREKKERFSLILESASTNQTSMYLCASEDRNSPLHFGNGTRLTVT.

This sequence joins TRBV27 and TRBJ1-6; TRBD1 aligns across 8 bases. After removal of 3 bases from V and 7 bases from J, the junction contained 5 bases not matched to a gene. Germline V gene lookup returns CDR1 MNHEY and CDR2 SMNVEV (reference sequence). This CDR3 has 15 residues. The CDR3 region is CASSFLGQGNSPLHF. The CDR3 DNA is TGTGCCAGCAGTTTTCTAGGACAGGGCAATTCACCCCTCCACTTT.

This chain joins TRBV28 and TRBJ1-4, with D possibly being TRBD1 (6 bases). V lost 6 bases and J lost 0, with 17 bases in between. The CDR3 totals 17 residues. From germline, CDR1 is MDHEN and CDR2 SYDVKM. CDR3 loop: CASRNTPDRATNEKLFF. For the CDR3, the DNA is TGTGCCAGCAGAAATACTCCGGACAGAGCAACTAATGAAAAACTGTTTTTT.

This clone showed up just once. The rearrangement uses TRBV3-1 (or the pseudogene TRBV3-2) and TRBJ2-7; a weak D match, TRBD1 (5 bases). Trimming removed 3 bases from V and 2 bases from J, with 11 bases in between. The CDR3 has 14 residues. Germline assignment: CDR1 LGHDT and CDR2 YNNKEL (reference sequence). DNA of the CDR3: TGTGCCAGCAGCCAGGGAAGGGGCCCCTACGAGCAGTACTTC. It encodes CASSQGRGPYEQYF.

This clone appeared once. The CDR3 DNA follows: TGTGCCAGCAGGCCAGGGGGTGGCGGGGAGCTGTTTTTT. It is translated as CASRPGGGGELFF. The chain joins TRBV5-4 to TRBJ2-2; 7 bases align to TRBD1. This CDR3 has 13 residues. V gave up 5 bases and J gave up 7 bases; unmatched junction bases: 5. The germline V gene has CDR1 SGHNT and CDR2 YYREEE (reference sequence).

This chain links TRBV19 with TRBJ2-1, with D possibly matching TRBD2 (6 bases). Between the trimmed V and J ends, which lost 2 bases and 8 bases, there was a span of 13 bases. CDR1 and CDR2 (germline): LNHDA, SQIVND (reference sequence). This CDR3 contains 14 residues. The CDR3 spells CASSITPSGDEQFF. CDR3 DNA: TGTGCCAGTAGTATAACCCCCTCGGGGGATGAGCAGTTCTTC.

CDR3 coding DNA: TGTGCCAGTACCTCCGTGGGGGTCGGGACTAGCGGGAGGGAAACGACCGGGGAGCTGTTTTTT. Its translation is CASTSVGVGTSGRETTGELFF. V gene TRBV19 combines with J gene TRBJ2-2, with 16 bases lining up with TRBD2. This CDR3 region has 21 residues. CDR1 and CDR2 (germline): LNHDA, SQIVND (reference sequence). V gave up 7 bases and J gave up 5 bases; unmatched junction bases: 19.

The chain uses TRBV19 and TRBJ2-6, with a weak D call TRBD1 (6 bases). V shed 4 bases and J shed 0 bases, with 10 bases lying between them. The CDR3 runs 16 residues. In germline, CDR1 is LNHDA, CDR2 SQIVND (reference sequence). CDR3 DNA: TGTGCCAGTAGTACAGGGGTTAGCTCTGGGGCCAACGTCCTGACTTTC. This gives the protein CASSTGVSSGANVLTF.

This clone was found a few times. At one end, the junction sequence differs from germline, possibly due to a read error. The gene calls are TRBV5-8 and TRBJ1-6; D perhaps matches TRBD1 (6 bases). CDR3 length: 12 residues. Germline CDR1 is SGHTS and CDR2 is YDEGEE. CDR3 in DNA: TGTGCCAGCAGCTTGAGTGGCAGGGGTTCTCCCTTT. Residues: CASSLSGRGSPF.

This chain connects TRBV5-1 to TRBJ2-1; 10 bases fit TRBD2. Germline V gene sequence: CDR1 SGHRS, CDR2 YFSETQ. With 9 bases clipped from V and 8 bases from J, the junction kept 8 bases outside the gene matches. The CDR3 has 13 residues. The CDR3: CATRGLASDEQFF. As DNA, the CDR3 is TGCGCCACCCGGGGACTAGCGTCAGATGAGCAGTTCTTC.

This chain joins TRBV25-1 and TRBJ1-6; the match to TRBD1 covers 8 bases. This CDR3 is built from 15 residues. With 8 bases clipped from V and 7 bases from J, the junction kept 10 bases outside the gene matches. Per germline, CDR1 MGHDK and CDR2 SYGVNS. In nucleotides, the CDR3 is TGTGCCAGCTGTTCCAGGACAGGGAGGAATTCACCCCTCCACTTT. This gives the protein CASCSRTGRNSPLHF.